These 17 T cell receptor beta chains originate from one sample sequenced in a study of blood T cell repertoires in COVID-19. Assay used: immunoSEQ multiplex PCR; TCRdb lists only in-frame clones, some missing. The sample holds approximately 110,000 clones; around 85% are singletons and the top ten take about 3%. The sample was peripheral blood. The origin of the receptors is a woman aged 80 or over with COVID-19, enrolled during active disease.

The chain uses TRBV11-2 and TRBJ2-2; TRBD2 matches at 16 bases. Germline CDR1 reads SGHAT; CDR2 reads FQNNGV. This CDR3 region has 17 residues. With 5 bases clipped from V and 7 bases from J, the junction kept 7 bases outside the gene matches. CDR3 nucleotide sequence: TGTGCCAGCAGCCCCGGGACTAGCGGGAGGGCCGTCGGGGAGCTGTTTTTT. This gives the protein CASSPGTSGRAVGELFF.

The chain is built from TRBV15 and TRBJ1-6; D is perhaps TRBD1 (5 bases). The CDR3 consists of 12 residues. V gave up 5 bases and J gave up 13 bases, with 12 bases separating them. CDR1 and CDR2 (germline): LNHNV, YYDKDF (reference sequence). The CDR3 region has the DNA TGTGCCACCAGCCCATCAGGGCTTCCCCTCCACTTT. Its protein is CATSPSGLPLHF.

The J gene is TRBJ2-7, the V gene TRBV6-2 or TRBV6-3, with a possible D match to TRBD2 (7 bases). Deletions cut 5 bases from V and 2 bases from J, with 19 bases between. This CDR3 region has 16 residues. CDR1 and CDR2 (germline): MNHEY, SVGEGT. The CDR3, as DNA: TGTGCCAGCAGTGACGCGGGGGACAATCAGGCCTACGAGCAGTACTTC. Translating gives CASSDAGDNQAYEQYF.

This chain links TRBV4-1 with TRBJ2-7, with 7 positions matching TRBD2. Germline CDR1 reads MGHRA; CDR2 reads YSYEKL. V was pared by 0 bases and J by 4 bases, with 6 bases of the junction left unmatched. This CDR3 spans 15 amino acids. CDR3 in DNA: TGCGCCAGCAGCCAAGAGAGGGAGGGTGGGTACGAGCAGTACTTC. This translates into CASSQEREGGYEQYF.

The J gene is TRBJ2-7, the V gene TRBV19; 11 bases map to TRBD2. The trim removed 5 bases at V and 3 bases at J, leaving 0 bases unmatched. The CDR3 sequence is 13 residues long. Germline V CDR1 and CDR2: LNHDA, SQIVND (reference sequence). The CDR3 bases are TGTGCCAGTAGTGGGACTAGCGGCTACGAGCAGTACTTC. Translating it yields CASSGTSGYEQYF.

CDR3 protein: CASSLDRSGSLADEQFF. The CDR3 region has the DNA TGTGCCAGCAGCTTGGATCGTAGCGGGAGTTTGGCGGATGAGCAGTTCTTC. This rearrangement joins TRBV5-6 to TRBJ2-1, with 9 nucleotides matching TRBD2. Trimming removed 0 bases from V and 8 bases from J; junction bases left unmatched: 12. Per the germline V gene, CDR1 is SGHDT and CDR2 is YYEEEE. The CDR3 consists of 17 residues.

Regarding this clone: An end of the junction does not agree with germline; a read error may underlie this. This chain links TRBV5-1 with TRBJ2-3; TRBD2 matches 7 bases. CDR1 and CDR2 from the germline V gene are SGHRS and YFSETQ. The CDR3 loop spans 14 amino acids. In DNA, the CDR3 is TGCGCCAGCCGCTTTGGGGGAGGGACAGATACGCAGTATTTT. Its protein product is CASRFGGGTDTQYF.

V and J are TRBV5-4 and TRBJ2-2; 9 positions agree with TRBD1. J lost 7 bases, V lost 2 bases, and 9 bases had no gene match. The CDR3 consists of 16 residues. CDR1 is SGHNT and CDR2 is YYREEE in the germline V gene (reference sequence). CDR3 sequence: CASSLGGTGLVGELFF. The CDR3 DNA reads TGTGCCAGCAGCTTAGGAGGGACAGGGTTGGTCGGGGAGCTGTTTTTT.

This clone turned up a few times. This rearrangement joins TRBV25-1 to TRBJ2-3, with D tentatively TRBD1 (6 bases). V gave up 5 bases and J gave up 7 bases, with 13 bases separating them. Germline V CDR1 and CDR2: MGHDK, SYGVNS. This CDR3 has 13 residues. The CDR3, as DNA: TGTGCCAGCAGTTCCACAGGGTCCAATACGCAGTATTTT. Its protein product is CASSSTGSNTQYF.

The genes are TRBV29-1 and TRBJ2-7; 9 bases map to TRBD1. CDR3 length: 15 amino acids. Trimming took 1 base from V and 7 from J; bases not matched to a gene: 11. Germline V gives CDR1 SQVTM, CDR2 ANQGSEA. The chain's CDR3 is CSVEAPGQGSREQYF. In DNA, the CDR3 is TGCAGCGTTGAAGCGCCGGGACAGGGATCCCGGGAGCAGTACTTC.

V usage is TRBV15 and J usage is TRBJ2-2; TRBD1 matches at 9 bases. Trimming removed 1 base from V and 5 bases from J; junction bases left unmatched: 8. This CDR3 has 17 amino acids. CDR1 LNHNV and CDR2 YYDKDF come from the germline V gene (reference sequence). As DNA, the CDR3 is TGTGCCACCAGCAGAGTTTCCGGGACAGGGAGGACCGGGGAGCTGTTTTTT. This sequence encodes CATSRVSGTGRTGELFF.

The rearrangement joins TRBV18 to TRBJ1-4; D ambiguous. Germline assignment: CDR1 KGHSH and CDR2 LQKENI. Trimming removed 6 bases from V and 8 bases from J, with 16 bases in between. The CDR3 is 14 amino acids. CDR3: CASSSLTAEEKLFF. The CDR3 DNA follows: TGTGCCAGCTCCTCACTCACGGCGGAGGAAAAACTGTTTTTT.

The V gene is TRBV11-2, the J gene TRBJ2-7, with unresolved D. V gave up 1 base and J gave up 7 bases, with 8 bases separating them. The CDR3 loop spans 12 amino acids. From germline, CDR1 is SGHAT and CDR2 FQNNGV. The CDR3 coding sequence is TGTGCCAGCAGCTTAGCCCGTATAGAGCAGTACTTC. Encoded protein: CASSLARIEQYF.

The rearrangement links TRBV2 to TRBJ2-5; TRBD1 matches at 7 bases. The CDR3 contains 15 residues. In germline, CDR1 is SNHLY, CDR2 FYNNEI. Trimming removed 4 bases from V and 5 bases from J; junction bases left unmatched: 10. This chain's CDR3 is CASSVEEGGWETQYF. CDR3 coding DNA: TGTGCCAGCAGTGTAGAGGAAGGGGGCTGGGAGACCCAGTACTTC.

The chain has TRBV19 and TRBJ2-7, with D perhaps matching TRBD2 (6 bases). V was shortened by 3 bases and J by 0 bases, with 18 bases between the two germline ends. Germline V gene sequence: CDR1 LNHDA, CDR2 SQIVND (reference sequence). The CDR3 extends over 17 amino acids. CDR3 residues: CASSISSSGLSSYEQYF. The CDR3 coding sequence is TGTGCCAGTAGTATCTCCTCCAGCGGGCTAAGCTCCTACGAGCAGTACTTC.

The chain links TRBV13 to TRBJ2-3; 8 bases are a match to TRBD2. After removal of 0 bases from V and 6 bases from J, the junction contained 5 bases not matched to a gene. The CDR3 is 15 residues long. CDR1 and CDR2 from the germline V gene are PRHDT and FYEKMQ (reference sequence). In nucleotides, the CDR3 is TGTGCCAGCAGCTTAGGAGCGGGAGTAGGGGATACGCAGTATTTT. Translating it yields CASSLGAGVGDTQYF. The whole variable domain, remainder taken from reference TRBV13 and TRBJ2-3, is AAGVIQSPRHLIKEKRETATLKCYPIPRHDTVYWYQQGPGQDPQFLISFYEKMQSDKGSIPDRFSAQQFSDYHSELNMSSLELGDSALYFCASSLGAGVGDTQYFGPGTRLTVL.

The chain links TRBV9 to TRBJ1-4; 7 positions match TRBD1. The CDR3 covers 15 residues. Trimming took 2 bases from V and 3 from J; bases not matched to a gene: 4. CDR1 is SGDLS, CDR2 YYNGEE, per germline. The CDR3 sequence is CASSVYGTANEKLFF. The DNA for the CDR3 is TGTGCCAGCAGCGTGTACGGGACAGCTAATGAAAAACTGTTTTTT.